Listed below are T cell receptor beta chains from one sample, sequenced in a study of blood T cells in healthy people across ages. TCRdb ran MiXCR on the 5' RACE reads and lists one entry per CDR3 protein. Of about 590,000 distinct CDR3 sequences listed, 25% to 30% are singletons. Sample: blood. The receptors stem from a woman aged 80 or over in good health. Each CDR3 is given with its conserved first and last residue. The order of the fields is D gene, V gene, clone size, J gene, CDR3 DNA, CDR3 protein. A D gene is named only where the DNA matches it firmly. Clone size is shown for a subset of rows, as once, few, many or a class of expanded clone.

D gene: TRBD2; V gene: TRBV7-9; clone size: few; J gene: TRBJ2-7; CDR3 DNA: TGTGCCAGCAGCTTATCGCGGGGGGCGCAGGACGAGCAGTACTTC; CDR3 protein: CASSLSRGAQDEQYF
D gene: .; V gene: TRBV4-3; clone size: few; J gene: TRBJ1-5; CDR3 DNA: TGCGCCAGCAGCCAAGATGTGAGGAAGGATGGGAGCAATCAGCCCCAGCATTTT; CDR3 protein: CASSQDVRKDGSNQPQHF
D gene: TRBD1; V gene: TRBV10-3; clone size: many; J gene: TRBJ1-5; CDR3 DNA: TGTGCCATCAGTATCGACAGGGGAGTACAGCCCCAGCATTTT; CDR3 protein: CAISIDRGVQPQHF
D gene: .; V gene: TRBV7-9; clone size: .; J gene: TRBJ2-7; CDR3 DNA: TGTGCCAGCAGCTTAGCTGGGGGCCGGGGAGGGTACGAGCAGTACTTC; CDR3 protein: CASSLAGGRGGYEQYF
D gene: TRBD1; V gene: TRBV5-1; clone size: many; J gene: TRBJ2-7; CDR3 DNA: TGCGCCAGCAGCTTGTACCCAGGGGGACAGTACGAGCAGTACTTC; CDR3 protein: CASSLYPGGQYEQYF
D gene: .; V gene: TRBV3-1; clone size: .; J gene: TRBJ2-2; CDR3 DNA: TGTGCCAGCAGCGCCCAACCCGGGGCCGGGGAGCTGTTTTTT; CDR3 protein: CASSAQPGAGELFF
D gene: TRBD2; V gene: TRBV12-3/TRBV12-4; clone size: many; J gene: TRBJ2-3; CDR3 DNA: TGTGCCAGCAGTTTAGGGCGGGGGGGCAGTCGCACAGATACGCAGTATTTT; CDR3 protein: CASSLGRGGSRTDTQYF
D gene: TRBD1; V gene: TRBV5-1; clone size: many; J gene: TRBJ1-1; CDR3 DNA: TGCGCCAGCAGCCTTGCAGGGGGCAGAAACACTGAAGCTTTCTTT; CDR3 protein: CASSLAGGRNTEAFF
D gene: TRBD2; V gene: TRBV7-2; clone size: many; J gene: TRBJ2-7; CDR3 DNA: TGTGCCAGCAGCTTTTATAGCGGGGGGTCCTACGAGCAGTACTTC; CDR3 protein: CASSFYSGGSYEQYF
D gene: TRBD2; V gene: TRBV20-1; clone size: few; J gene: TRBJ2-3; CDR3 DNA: TGCAGTGCTAGGACTAGCGGGAGGACCGGAACAGATACGCAGTATTTT; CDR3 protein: CSARTSGRTGTDTQYF
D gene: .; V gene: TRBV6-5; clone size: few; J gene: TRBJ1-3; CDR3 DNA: TGTGCCAGCAAGGCAGGGCCAAGCTCTGGAAACACCATATATTTT; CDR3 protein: CASKAGPSSGNTIYF
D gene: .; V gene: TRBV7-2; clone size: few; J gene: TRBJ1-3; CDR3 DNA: TGTGCCAGCAGCTTGTGGTCGGGGGCAAACACCATATATTTT; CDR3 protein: CASSLWSGANTIYF
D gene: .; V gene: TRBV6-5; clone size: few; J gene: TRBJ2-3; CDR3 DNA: TGTGCCAGCAGTGGCGGGGGCCGCACAGATACGCAGTATTTT; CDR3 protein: CASSGGGRTDTQYF
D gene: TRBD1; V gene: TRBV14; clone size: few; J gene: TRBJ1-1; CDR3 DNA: TGTGCCAGCAGCCTGAGATTTGGGACAGGGGGCGTCAACACTGAAGCTTTCTTT; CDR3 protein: CASSLRFGTGGVNTEAFF
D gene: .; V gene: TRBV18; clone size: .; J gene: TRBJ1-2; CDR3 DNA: TGTGCCAGCTCACCAGGGACCCCTAACTATGGCTACACCTTC; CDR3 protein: CASSPGTPNYGYTF
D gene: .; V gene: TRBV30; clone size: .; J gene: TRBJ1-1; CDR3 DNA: TGTGCCAGCGCGAGGGGAGGGAAAAACACTGAAGCTTTCTTT; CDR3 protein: CASARGGKNTEAFF
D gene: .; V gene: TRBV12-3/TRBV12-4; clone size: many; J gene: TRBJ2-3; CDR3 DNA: TGTGCCAGCAGTTCCTCTCGGGGTTTTATAGATACGCAGTATTTT; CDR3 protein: CASSSSRGFIDTQYF
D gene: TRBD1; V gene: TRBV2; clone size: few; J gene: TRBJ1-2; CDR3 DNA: TGTGCCAGCAGTGTTTCAGGACAGGCTGGCTACACCTTC; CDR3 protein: CASSVSGQAGYTF
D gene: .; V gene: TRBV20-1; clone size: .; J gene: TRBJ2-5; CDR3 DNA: TGCAGTGCTAGAGACCAGGGTGTACCCCAAGAGACCCAGTACTTC; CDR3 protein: CSARDQGVPQETQYF
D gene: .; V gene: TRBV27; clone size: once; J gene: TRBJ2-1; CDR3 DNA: TGTGCCAGCGGGTGGCCCGACAATGAGCAGTTCTTC; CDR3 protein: CASGWPDNEQFF
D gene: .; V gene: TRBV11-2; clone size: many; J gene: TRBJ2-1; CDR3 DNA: TGTGCCAGCAGCTTTGGACAGCCAGGGGATGAGCAGTTCTTC; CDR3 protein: CASSFGQPGDEQFF
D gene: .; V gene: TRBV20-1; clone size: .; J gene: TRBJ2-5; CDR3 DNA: TGCAGTGCTTCCCGTCTGGGGGGCGTGAGGGGGTACAATGAGCAGTACTTC; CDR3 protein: CSASRLGGVRGYNEQYF
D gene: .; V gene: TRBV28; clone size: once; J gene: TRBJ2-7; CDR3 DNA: TGTGCCAGCAGTTTGGAGGGGCAGGGAACTCACAGCTCCTACGAGCAGTACTTC; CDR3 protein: CASSLEGQGTHSSYEQYF
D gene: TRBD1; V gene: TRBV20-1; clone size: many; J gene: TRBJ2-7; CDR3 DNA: TGCAGTGCTAGAGGACAGATATTACAGGGGAACGAGCAGTACTTC; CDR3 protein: CSARGQILQGNEQYF
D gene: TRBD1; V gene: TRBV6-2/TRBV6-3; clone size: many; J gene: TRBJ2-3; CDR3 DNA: TGTGCCAGCACCCGCTTAAGGACAGGTGGCACAGATACGCAGTATTTT; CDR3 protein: CASTRLRTGGTDTQYF
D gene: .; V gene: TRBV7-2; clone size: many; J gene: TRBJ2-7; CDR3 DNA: TGTGCCAGCAGCTTAATGCAGCGGCTAGTCGCCCACGAGCAGTACTTC; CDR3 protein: CASSLMQRLVAHEQYF
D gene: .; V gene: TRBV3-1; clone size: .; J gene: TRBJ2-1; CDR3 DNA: TGTGCCAGCGGCCAAGATGTCAATTACAATGAGCGGTTCTTC; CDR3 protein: CASGQDVNYNERFF
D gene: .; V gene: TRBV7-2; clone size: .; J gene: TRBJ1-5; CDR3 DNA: TGTGCCAGCAGCGGCGGGGTAGGCAATCAGCCCCAGCATTTT; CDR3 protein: CASSGGVGNQPQHF
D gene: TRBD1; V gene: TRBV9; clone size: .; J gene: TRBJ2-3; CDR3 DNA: TGTGCCAGCAGCTCGCCAGACAGGGGGCGCCGAGATGCGCAGTATTTT; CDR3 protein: CASSSPDRGRRDAQYF
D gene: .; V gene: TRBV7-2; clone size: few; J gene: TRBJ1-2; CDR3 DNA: TGTGCCAGCAGCCCTCGGGACGTTGGCTACACCTTC; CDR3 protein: CASSPRDVGYTF
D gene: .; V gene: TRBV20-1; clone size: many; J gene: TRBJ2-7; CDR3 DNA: TGCAGTGCTGCTAGCGTAGCCTACGAGCAGTACTTC; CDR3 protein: CSAASVAYEQYF
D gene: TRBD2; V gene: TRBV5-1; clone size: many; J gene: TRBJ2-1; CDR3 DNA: TGCGCCAGCAGCCTAACACCGGGACTAGCGGCTGACAATGAGCAGTTCTTC; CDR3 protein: CASSLTPGLAADNEQFF
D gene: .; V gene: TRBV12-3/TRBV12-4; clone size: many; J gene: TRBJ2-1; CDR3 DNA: TGTGCCAGCAGTTTAGGTTATAGGCAGTTCTTC; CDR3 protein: CASSLGYRQFF
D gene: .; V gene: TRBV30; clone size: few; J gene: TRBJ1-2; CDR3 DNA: TGTGCCTGGAGTGGAGGACGCGGTATAGGGGGCTACACCTTC; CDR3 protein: CAWSGGRGIGGYTF
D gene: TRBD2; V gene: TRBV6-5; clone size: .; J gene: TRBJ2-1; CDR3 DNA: TGTGCCACCCGGGGCGGGGGGGACCAGTTCTTC; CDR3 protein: CATRGGGDQFF
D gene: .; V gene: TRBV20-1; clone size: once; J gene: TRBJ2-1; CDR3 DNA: TGCAGTGCTTCGGAAACTGAGCAGTTCTTC; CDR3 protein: CSASETEQFF